The 7 T cell receptor beta chains below all came from one sample that was sequenced in a study of T cell changes during pregnancy in multiple sclerosis. Clones were sequenced by immunoSEQ multiplex PCR, and TCRdb holds only the in-frame ones, with some missing. The sample lists under 50,000 clones; around 90% were seen once. Sequenced here: CD8+ T cells from peripheral blood mononuclear cells, sampled in the third trimester of pregnancy. The origin of the receptors is a female donor with multiple sclerosis, enrolled in a pregnancy study.

V is TRBV4-3 and J is TRBJ1-1; 8 bases agree with TRBD1. From germline, CDR1 is LGHNA and CDR2 YSLEER. This CDR3 has 13 residues. J was trimmed by 5 bases and V by 4 bases; bases with no gene match: 3. The CDR3 protein is CASSPTGATEAFF. CDR3 nucleotides: TGCGCCAGCAGCCCGACAGGGGCGACTGAAGCTTTCTTT.

The CDR3 protein is CATRGTGLDTQYF. CDR3 DNA sequence: TGTGCCACCCGGGGGACAGGGCTAGATACGCAGTATTTT. This chain links TRBV7-2 with TRBJ2-3, with 9 positions matching TRBD1. The CDR3 runs to 13 residues. V lost 10 bases to trimming and J lost 5 bases; unmatched junction nucleotides: 7. The germline V gene has CDR1 SGHTA and CDR2 FQGNSA.

The rearrangement links TRBV11-2 to TRBJ2-7, with TRBD2 matching over 14 bases. The CDR3 is 15 amino acids. CDR1 and CDR2 (germline): SGHAT, FQNNGV. V dropped 4 bases and J dropped 5; count of bases not matched to a gene: 4. The CDR3 region has the DNA TGTGCCAGCAGCTGGTCGGGACTAGCGGGAGACGAGCAGTACTTC. It yields the protein CASSWSGLAGDEQYF.

The chain has TRBV13 and TRBJ2-1; D possibly corresponds to TRBD2 (6 bases). Per the germline V gene, CDR1 is PRHDT and CDR2 is FYEKMQ (reference sequence). The V and J ends lost 6 bases and 1 base respectively, with 16 bases between them. The CDR3 loop spans 16 amino acids. This CDR3 is CASRDGTYRSYNEQFF. The CDR3 region has the DNA TGTGCCAGCAGGGACGGGACTTACAGGTCCTACAATGAGCAGTTCTTC.

This clone appeared a single time. This chain joins TRBV14 and TRBJ2-1; 14 bases are shared with TRBD2. Unmatched junction bases numbered 5, after V lost 3 bases and J lost 4 bases. This CDR3 comprises 17 residues. Germline V gene data show CDR1 as SGHDN and CDR2 as FVKESK. CDR3 coding DNA: TGTGCCAGCAGCCACGGACTAGCGGGAGGTCCATACAATGAGCAGTTCTTC. It is translated as CASSHGLAGGPYNEQFF.

This clone was recorded once. The chain joins TRBV4-2 to TRBJ1-6; tentative D call: TRBD1 (5 bases). The CDR3 sequence is 17 residues long. Germline CDR1 is LGHNA and CDR2 is YNFKEQ. Trimming pared 0 bases from V and 7 bases from J, leaving 16 bases between. CDR3 loop: CASSQDLETGHNSPLHF. The CDR3 DNA reads TGTGCCAGCAGCCAAGATCTAGAAACAGGCCACAATTCACCCCTCCACTTT.

J is TRBJ2-1 and V is TRBV11-2; D is possibly TRBD1 (6 bases). V lost 2 bases, J lost 2 bases, and 13 bases lay in between. CDR1 is SGHAT, CDR2 FQNNGV, per germline. There are 16 residues in the CDR3. CDR3 loop: CASSLFFKGAYNEQFF. CDR3 coding DNA: TGTGCCAGCAGCTTATTTTTCAAGGGGGCCTACAATGAGCAGTTCTTC.